These 21 T cell receptor beta chains share one sample of origin, sequenced in a study of blood T cells in healthy people across ages. A second PCR of roughly 7 to 11 cycles used a sample-barcoded 5' primer and a J-beta primer mix. TCRdb passed the 5' RACE reads through MiXCR, listing each CDR3 protein once. The repertoire includes hundreds of thousands of distinct CDR3 sequences, around three fifths of them detected once, and 30% to 45% sits in the top ten. The sequenced material came from blood. Every receptor here comes from a man aged 55 to 70 in good health.

The genes are TRBV10-3 and TRBJ1-4; D is undetermined. The V end was cut by 1 base, the J end by 0 bases, with 15 bases between. Germline-derived CDR1 and CDR2 are ENHRY and SYGVKD. The CDR3 is 18 residues long. CDR3 nucleotide sequence: TGTGCCATCAGTGAGTTTGGAGGCAGAAGTGCAACTAATGAAAAACTGTTTTTT. It codes for CAISEFGGRSATNEKLFF.

The chain couples TRBV25-1 to TRBJ2-5; the D gene could be TRBD1 or TRBD2 (6 bases each). The J call is doubtful: the DNA matches TRBJ2-7 better. Germline V gene data show CDR1 as MGHDK and CDR2 as SYGVNS. The CDR3 extends over 12 amino acids. CDR3 amino acids: CASSTGASEQYF. The DNA of the CDR3 is TGTGCCAGCAGTACGGGGGCCAGCGAGCAGTACTTC.

The J gene is TRBJ2-7, the V gene TRBV6-2 or TRBV6-3; tentatively, D is TRBD1 (5 bases). CDR3 length: 13 amino acids. V was clipped by 2 bases and J by 4 bases, with 9 bases between them. Germline lookup yields CDR1 MNHEY and CDR2 SVGEGT. CDR3 bases: TGTGCCAGCAGTTACGGGGCAGCTTACGAGCAGTACTTC. Translation: CASSYGAAYEQYF.

The chain couples TRBV20-1 to TRBJ2-1, with 14 bases fitting TRBD2. This CDR3 region has 14 residues. With V trimmed by 4 bases and J by 9 bases, 5 bases remained unmatched. Germline loops: CDR1 DFQATT, CDR2 SNEGSKA (reference sequence). The CDR3 nucleotides read TGCAGTGCTACGGGACTAGCGGGAGCCCGTGAGCAGTTCTTC. Translation: CSATGLAGAREQFF.

To note about this clonotype: Being one base from a much bigger clone, this may be a read error. The chain joins TRBV5-1 to TRBJ2-5; D not resolved. Deletions cut 2 bases from V and 11 bases from J, with 31 bases between. This CDR3 is 18 amino acids long. Germline V lookup: CDR1 SGHRS, CDR2 YFSETQ. The CDR3 loop reads CASSFLPFGSISYNEQYF. DNA of the CDR3: TGCGCCAGCAGCTTTCTTCCCTTCGGGTCAATCTCCTACAATGAGCAGTACTTC.

The V gene is TRBV2, the J gene TRBJ2-5; 7 bases match TRBD1. V lost 5 bases and J lost 2; bases outside the gene matches: 11. Germline lookup yields CDR1 SNHLY and CDR2 FYNNEI. CDR3 size: 16 residues. CDR3 region: CASSMGPRGQQETQYF. In DNA form, the CDR3 reads TGTGCCAGCAGTATGGGCCCACGGGGACAGCAAGAGACCCAGTACTTC.

This chain connects TRBV6-1 to TRBJ2-7, with D perhaps matching TRBD1 (5 bases). Deletions cut 5 bases from V and 3 bases from J, with 11 bases between. CDR3 length: 13 amino acids. CDR1 is MNHNS and CDR2 is SASEGT in the germline V gene. The CDR3 region is CASSSLQDYEQYF. The CDR3 bases are TGTGCCAGCAGTTCCCTACAGGACTACGAGCAGTACTTC.

This clonotype was counted only a few times. In DNA form, the CDR3 reads TGTGCCAGCAGTCTCAGACCGGGACAGGTATATTCACCCCTCCACTTT. Translation gives CASSLRPGQVYSPLHF. The rearrangement joins TRBV6-5 to TRBJ1-6; 8 bases align to TRBD1. In germline, CDR1 is MNHEY, CDR2 SVGAGI. V gave up 5 bases and J gave up 8 bases; unmatched junction bases: 11. CDR3 length: 16 residues.

This clonotype was seen only a few times. This sequence joins TRBV11-3 and TRBJ2-5; possible D gene TRBD2, 5 bases. The CDR3 sequence is 14 residues long. In germline, CDR1 is SGHNT, CDR2 YENEEA. V lost 1 base and J lost 2, with 8 bases in between. CDR3 sequence: CASSLGWEQETQYF. The CDR3 DNA is TGTGCCAGCAGCTTAGGGTGGGAGCAAGAGACCCAGTACTTC.

This clonotype was counted only a few times. The chain uses TRBV7-9 and TRBJ2-7; D gene ambiguous. CDR1 SEHNR and CDR2 FQNEAQ come from the germline V gene (reference sequence). V lost 0 bases and J 0 bases, leaving 9 bases between the germline ends. The CDR3 has 15 residues. The DNA of the CDR3 is TGTGCCAGCAGCTTAGCCGCAGGCCACTCCTACGAGCAGTACTTC. Residues: CASSLAAGHSYEQYF.

This chain joins TRBV20-1 and TRBJ2-5; D remains unclear. CDR3 size: 11 residues. V gave up 5 bases and J gave up 5 bases, with 9 bases separating them. Germline loops: CDR1 DFQATT, CDR2 SNEGSKA (reference sequence). The CDR3 loop reads CSAALMETQYF. The CDR3 DNA is TGCAGTGCTGCTCTAATGGAGACCCAGTACTTC.

The rearrangement joins TRBV21-1 to TRBJ1-2; the table names TRBD1, a call not compared with the DNA. TRBV21-1 represents a pseudogene. There are 14 residues in the CDR3. CDR3 amino acids: CASSTGQGSYGFTF. The CDR3 bases are TGTGCCAGCAGCACCGGACAGGGTTCATATGGCTTCACCTTC.

This clonotype has more than one count but fewer than ten. The V call is TRBV13, the J call TRBJ2-7, with 7 positions matching TRBD2. The V segment lost 2 bases and the J segment 7 bases; nucleotides outside the gene matches: 17. From germline, CDR1 is PRHDT and CDR2 FYEKMQ (reference sequence). The CDR3 is 17 amino acids. CDR3 in amino acids: CASSLQSGGNLPQEQYF. The CDR3 DNA reads TGTGCCAGCAGCTTACAGTCGGGGGGTAACCTCCCTCAGGAGCAGTACTTC.

This clonotype turned up a few times. This sequence joins TRBV7-2 and TRBJ2-1; perhaps TRBD1 as D (5 bases). Germline assignment: CDR1 SGHTA and CDR2 FQGNSA. The V and J ends lost 2 bases and 8 bases respectively, with 22 bases between them. The CDR3 length is 17 residues. The CDR3 region has the DNA TGTGCCAGCAGCTTAAAACAGGATAGCCGATGGGTGGATGAGCAGTTCTTC. Encoded protein: CASSLKQDSRWVDEQFF.

This clonotype has just a few counts. V and J are TRBV20-1 and TRBJ2-1, with a possible D match to TRBD1 (5 bases). In germline, CDR1 is DFQATT, CDR2 SNEGSKA (reference sequence). Trimming removed 5 bases from V and 0 bases from J, with 11 bases in between. There are 14 residues in the CDR3. In DNA, the CDR3 is TGCAGTGCTCAGGGCCTCCACTCCTACAATGAGCAGTTCTTC. Translated, it gives CSAQGLHSYNEQFF.

This chain connects TRBV5-1 to TRBJ2-4; D possibly uses TRBD1 or TRBD2 (5 bases each). The J call could be wrong; TRBJ2-7 is a better fit for the DNA end. The CDR3 runs to 15 residues. CDR1 and CDR2 (germline): SGHRS, YFSETQ. This CDR3 is CASSPGTDFSYEQYF. In DNA form, the CDR3 reads TGCGCCAGCAGCCCGGGGACGGATTTCTCCTACGAGCAGTACTTC.

The chain carries TRBV29-1 and TRBJ2-1; a weak D match, TRBD1 (7 bases). Trimming shortened V by 3 bases and J by 9 bases, and 15 bases separated the two germline ends. The CDR3 sequence is 13 residues long. Per the germline V gene, CDR1 is SQVTM and CDR2 is ANQGSEA. The CDR3 sequence is CSVDRAGGGEQFF. As DNA, the CDR3 is TGCAGCGTTGACAGGGCAGGGGGAGGTGAGCAGTTCTTC.

The chain uses TRBV24-1 and TRBJ2-1; no reliable D call. V lost 4 bases and J lost 7, with 16 bases in between. CDR3 size: 15 residues. Germline V CDR1 and CDR2: KGHDR, SFDVKD. This CDR3 reads CATSDLGPCQNEQFF. DNA of the CDR3: TGTGCCACCAGTGACCTTGGACCTTGCCAGAATGAGCAGTTCTTC.

There are a few counts of this clonotype. The chain is built from TRBV7-6 and TRBJ2-1, with 12 bases lining up with TRBD1. The V gene end was trimmed by 1 base and the J gene end by 8 bases; junction bases not matched to a gene: 3. This CDR3 spans 15 amino acids. The germline V gene encodes CDR1 SGHVS and CDR2 FNYEAQ. The CDR3 spells CASSLVGQGADEQFF. The CDR3 DNA is TGTGCCAGCAGCTTAGTGGGACAGGGGGCTGATGAGCAGTTCTTC.

There are a few counts of this clonotype. V gene TRBV7-2 combines with J gene TRBJ2-5, with TRBD2 matching over 9 bases. Unmatched junction bases numbered 10, after V lost 1 base and J lost 4 bases. The CDR3 is 17 residues long. Germline V gives CDR1 SGHTA, CDR2 FQGNSA. The CDR3 coding sequence is TGTGCCAGCAGCTTAGTGTGGCTAGCGGGGCTGGGAGAGACCCAGTACTTC. It encodes CASSLVWLAGLGETQYF.

This clonotype was seen a handful of times. The chain employs TRBV29-1 and TRBJ2-1, with 10 bases lining up with TRBD2. CDR1 and CDR2 (germline): SQVTM, ANQGSEA. The CDR3 runs 14 residues. Trimming took 6 bases from V and 7 from J; bases not matched to a gene: 9. The CDR3 is CSVPGTSGANEQFF. The CDR3 nucleotides are TGCAGCGTCCCCGGCACTAGCGGGGCTAATGAGCAGTTCTTC.